This T cell receptor beta chain stems from a study of cytomegalovirus exposure and HLA in healthy donors. As for this clone: What it binds is unknown. A junction boundary mismatches the germline segment, possibly from a read error.

As for the donors, each was a healthy bone marrow donor. The study sampled nominally healthy donors, though unrecorded immune exposures were likely. This PCR relied on a set of 60 Vbeta primers and 13 Jbeta primers. Assay: immunoSEQ multiplex PCR; the TCRdb copy retains only in-frame clones and omits some. This table holds fewer than 300,000 clones, roughly 89% found once. CDR1 MNHNS and CDR2 SASEGT come from the germline V gene. The length of the CDR3 is 13 residues. Overall study findings and caveats: When presence/absence was analysed, sequencing depth was taken to be roughly uniform across donors.

The V call is TRBV6-1, the J call TRBJ2-7; 8 positions match TRBD1. The sequenced sample consisted of PBMCs. This TCR derives from a man between 35 and 55 years old in good health and CMV-seropositive. The CDR3 region is CASSEGPGSDRAF. The CDR3 DNA sequence: TGTGCCAGCAGTGAAGGACCTGGGTCGGACAGGGCCTTC.